This TCR beta chain was retrieved from a study of cytotoxic CD8 clonotypes in ibrutinib-treated CLL. For the study at large: For this cohort, patients were some 12 relapsed/refractory and some 15 treatment-naive, while under 18 were IGHV unmutated. Response samples were taken after a median roughly 13 months of treatment, range 6 to 36.

Some clones are missing from TCRdb's copy, which holds only in-frame ones; the method was immunoSEQ multiplex PCR. This table has more than 200,000 clones, around 75% appearing once. Germline trimming cut 3 bases from V and 5 bases from J; bases unmatched to any gene: 3. CDR3 length: 13 amino acids. The germline gives CDR1 MDHEN, CDR2 SYDVKM. Regarding this clone: What it binds is unknown. Other DNA variants within this sample encode the same CDR3.

Broader study findings: Clonality rose at ibrutinib response and fell back toward baseline at progression. While tracking circulating CD8+ T-cell counts, baseline clonality exceeded that of age-matched healthy donors.

Sequenced material: PBMCs, taken after 12 months of ibrutinib treatment. The chain has TRBV28 and TRBJ2-5, with 7 nucleotides matching TRBD1. The sequence derives from a human donor with chronic lymphocytic leukemia. The CDR3 loop reads CASSLRGPETQYF. In DNA, the CDR3 is TGTGCCAGCAGTTTGAGGGGGCCGGAGACCCAGTACTTC.